This T cell receptor beta chain was sequenced for a study of CD8+ T cells in alopecia areata. Extracted RNA was reverse transcribed, and the resulting cDNA served as sequencing template. Produced via immunoSEQ multiplex PCR; TCRdb's table is partial and in-frame only. This sample yields about 220,000 clones, of which approximately 57% are seen a single time; roughly 1.5% belongs to the top ten. Treatment: oral pan-JAK inhibitor, 5-10 mg twice daily. The germline V and J ends were trimmed by 4 bases and 3 bases, with 7 bases remaining between them. CDR1 is SQVTM and CDR2 is ANQGSEA in the germline V gene. This CDR3 region has 11 residues.

This TCR was sampled from a human donor with alopecia areata. The material was CD4+ T cells sorted from blood, obtained at week 4, from a patient treated with tofacitinib. The chain recombines TRBV29-1 with TRBJ2-7; possibly TRBD1 for D (6 bases). CDR3 sequence (DNA): TGCAGCGTTGTACAGGGCTACGAGCAGTACTTC. Amino acid sequence: CSVVQGYEQYF.